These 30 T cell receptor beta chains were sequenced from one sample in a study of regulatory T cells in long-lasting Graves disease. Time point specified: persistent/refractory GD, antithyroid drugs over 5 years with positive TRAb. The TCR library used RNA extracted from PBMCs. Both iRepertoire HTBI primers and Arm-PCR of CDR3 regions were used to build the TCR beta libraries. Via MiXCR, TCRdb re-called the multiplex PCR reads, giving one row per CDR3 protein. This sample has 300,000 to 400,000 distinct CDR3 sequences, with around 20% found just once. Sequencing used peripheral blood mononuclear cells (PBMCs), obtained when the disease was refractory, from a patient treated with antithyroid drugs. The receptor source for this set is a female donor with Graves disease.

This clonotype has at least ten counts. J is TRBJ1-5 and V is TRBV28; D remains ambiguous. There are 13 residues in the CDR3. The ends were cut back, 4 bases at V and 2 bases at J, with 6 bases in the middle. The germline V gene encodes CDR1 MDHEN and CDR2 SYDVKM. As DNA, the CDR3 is TGTGCCAGCAGTTCTCTAGGCAATCAGCCCCAGCATTTT. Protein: CASSSLGNQPQHF.

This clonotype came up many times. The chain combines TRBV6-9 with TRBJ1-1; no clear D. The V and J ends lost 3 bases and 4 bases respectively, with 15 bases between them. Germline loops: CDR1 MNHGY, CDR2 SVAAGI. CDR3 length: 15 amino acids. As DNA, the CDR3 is TGTGCCAGCAGTTACTCTGTCTCACTCGGCACTGAAGCTTTCTTT. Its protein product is CASSYSVSLGTEAFF.

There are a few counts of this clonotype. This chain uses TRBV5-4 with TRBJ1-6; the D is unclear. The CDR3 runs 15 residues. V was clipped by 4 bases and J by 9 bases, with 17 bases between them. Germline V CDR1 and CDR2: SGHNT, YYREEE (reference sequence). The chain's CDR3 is CASSPSQVEFSPLHF. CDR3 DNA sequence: TGTGCCAGCAGCCCTAGTCAGGTGGAATTTTCACCCCTCCACTTT.

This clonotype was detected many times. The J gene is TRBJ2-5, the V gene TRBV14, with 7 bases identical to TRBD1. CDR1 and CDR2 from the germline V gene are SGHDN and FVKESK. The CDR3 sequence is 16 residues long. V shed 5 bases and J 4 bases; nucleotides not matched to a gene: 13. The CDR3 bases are TGTGCCAGCAGCGCAGGACGACAGGGTGTACGAGAGACCCAGTACTTC. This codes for CASSAGRQGVRETQYF.

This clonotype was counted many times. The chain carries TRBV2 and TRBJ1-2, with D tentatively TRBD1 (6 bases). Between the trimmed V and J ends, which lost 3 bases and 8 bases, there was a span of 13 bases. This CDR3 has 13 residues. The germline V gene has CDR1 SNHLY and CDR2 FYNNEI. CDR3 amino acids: CASSDPGAGGYTF. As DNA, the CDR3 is TGTGCCAGCAGTGATCCGGGGGCAGGAGGCTACACCTTC.

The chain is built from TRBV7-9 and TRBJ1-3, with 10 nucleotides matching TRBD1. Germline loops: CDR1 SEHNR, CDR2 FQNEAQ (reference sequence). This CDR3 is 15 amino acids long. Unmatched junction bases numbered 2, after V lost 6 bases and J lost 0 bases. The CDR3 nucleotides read TGTGCCAGCAGTCGGACAGGGGGCTCTGGAAACACCATATATTTT. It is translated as CASSRTGGSGNTIYF.

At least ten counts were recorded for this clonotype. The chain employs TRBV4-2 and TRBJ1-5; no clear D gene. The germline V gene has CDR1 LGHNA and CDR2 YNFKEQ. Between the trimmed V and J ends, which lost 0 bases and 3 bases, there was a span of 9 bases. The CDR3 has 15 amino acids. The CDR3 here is CASSQDEGYNQPQHF. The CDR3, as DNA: TGTGCCAGCAGCCAAGACGAGGGATACAATCAGCCCCAGCATTTT.

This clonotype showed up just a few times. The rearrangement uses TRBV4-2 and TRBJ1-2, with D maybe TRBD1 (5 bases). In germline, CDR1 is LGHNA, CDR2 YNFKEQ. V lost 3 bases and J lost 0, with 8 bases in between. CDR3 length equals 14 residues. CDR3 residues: CASSHQGANYGYTF. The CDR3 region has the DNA TGTGCCAGCAGCCATCAAGGGGCTAACTATGGCTACACCTTC.

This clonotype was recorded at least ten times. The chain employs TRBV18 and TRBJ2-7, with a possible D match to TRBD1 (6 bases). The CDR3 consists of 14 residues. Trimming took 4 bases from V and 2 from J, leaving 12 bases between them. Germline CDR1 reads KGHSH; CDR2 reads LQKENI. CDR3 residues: CASSRNRETYEQYF. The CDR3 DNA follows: TGTGCCAGCTCACGTAACAGGGAAACCTACGAGCAGTACTTC.

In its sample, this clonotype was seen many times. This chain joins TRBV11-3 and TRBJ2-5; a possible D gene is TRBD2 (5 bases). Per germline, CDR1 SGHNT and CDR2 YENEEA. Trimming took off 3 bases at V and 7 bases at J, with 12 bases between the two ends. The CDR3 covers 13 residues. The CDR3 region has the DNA TGTGCCAGCAGCTTCGGACTGAGAGGGACCCAGTACTTC. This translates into CASSFGLRGTQYF.

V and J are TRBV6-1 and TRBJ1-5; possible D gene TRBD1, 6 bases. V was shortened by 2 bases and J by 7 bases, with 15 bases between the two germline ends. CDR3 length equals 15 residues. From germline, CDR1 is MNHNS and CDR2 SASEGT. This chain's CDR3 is CASSERPPRGQPQHF. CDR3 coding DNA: TGTGCCAGCAGTGAAAGGCCCCCCAGGGGCCAGCCCCAGCATTTT.

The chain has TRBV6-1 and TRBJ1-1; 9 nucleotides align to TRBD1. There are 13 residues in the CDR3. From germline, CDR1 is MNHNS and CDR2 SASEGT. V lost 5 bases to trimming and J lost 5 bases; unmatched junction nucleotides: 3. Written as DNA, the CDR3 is TGTGCCAGCAGTACACAGGGGGCAACTGAAGCTTTCTTT. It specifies CASSTQGATEAFF.

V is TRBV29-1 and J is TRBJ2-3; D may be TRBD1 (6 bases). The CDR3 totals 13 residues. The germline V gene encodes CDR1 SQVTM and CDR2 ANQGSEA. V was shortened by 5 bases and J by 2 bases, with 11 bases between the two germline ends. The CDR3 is CSVSTGTTDTQYF. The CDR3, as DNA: TGCAGCGTTTCGACAGGTACCACAGATACGCAGTATTTT.

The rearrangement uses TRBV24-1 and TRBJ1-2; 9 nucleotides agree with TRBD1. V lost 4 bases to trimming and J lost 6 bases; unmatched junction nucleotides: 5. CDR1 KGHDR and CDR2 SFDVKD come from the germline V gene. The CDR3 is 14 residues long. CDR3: CATSESGTGNGYTF. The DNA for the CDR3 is TGTGCCACCAGTGAGTCCGGGACAGGGAATGGCTACACCTTC.

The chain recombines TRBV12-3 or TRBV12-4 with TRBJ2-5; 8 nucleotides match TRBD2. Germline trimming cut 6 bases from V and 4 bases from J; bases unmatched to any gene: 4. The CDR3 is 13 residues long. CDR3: CASSATSGETQYF. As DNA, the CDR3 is TGTGCCAGCAGCGCTACTAGCGGAGAGACCCAGTACTTC.

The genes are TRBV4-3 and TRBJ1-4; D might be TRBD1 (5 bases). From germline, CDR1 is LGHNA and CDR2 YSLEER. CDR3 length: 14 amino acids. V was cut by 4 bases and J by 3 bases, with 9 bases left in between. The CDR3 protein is CASSPRVSNEKLFF. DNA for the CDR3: TGCGCCAGCAGCCCCAGGGTGTCTAATGAAAAACTGTTTTTT.

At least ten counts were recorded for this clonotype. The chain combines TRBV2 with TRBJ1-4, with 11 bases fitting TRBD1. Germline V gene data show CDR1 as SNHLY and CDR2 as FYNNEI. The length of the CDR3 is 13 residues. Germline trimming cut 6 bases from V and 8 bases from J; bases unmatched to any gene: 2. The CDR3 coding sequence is TGTGCCAGCAGGGACAGGGGGCCGGAAAAACTGTTTTTT. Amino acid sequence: CASRDRGPEKLFF. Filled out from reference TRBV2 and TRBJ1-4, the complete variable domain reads EPEVTQTPSHQVTQMGQEVILRCVPISNHLYFYWYRQILGQKVEFLVSFYNNEISEKSEIFDDQFSVERPDGSNFTLKIRSTKLEDSAMYFCASRDRGPEKLFFGSGTQLSVL.

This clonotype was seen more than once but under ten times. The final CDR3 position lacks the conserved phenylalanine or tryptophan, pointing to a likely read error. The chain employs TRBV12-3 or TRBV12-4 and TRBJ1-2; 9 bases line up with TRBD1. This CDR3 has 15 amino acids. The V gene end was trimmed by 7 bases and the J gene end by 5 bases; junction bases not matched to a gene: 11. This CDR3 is CASKYGTGNLYGYTV. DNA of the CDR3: TGTGCCAGCAAATATGGGACAGGGAACTTGTATGGCTACACCGTC.

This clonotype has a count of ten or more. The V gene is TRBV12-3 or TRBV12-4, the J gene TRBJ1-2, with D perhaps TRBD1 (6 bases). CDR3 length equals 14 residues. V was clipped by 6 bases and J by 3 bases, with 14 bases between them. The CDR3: CASSDQGFDYGYTF. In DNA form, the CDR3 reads TGTGCCAGCAGCGATCAGGGGTTCGACTATGGCTACACCTTC.

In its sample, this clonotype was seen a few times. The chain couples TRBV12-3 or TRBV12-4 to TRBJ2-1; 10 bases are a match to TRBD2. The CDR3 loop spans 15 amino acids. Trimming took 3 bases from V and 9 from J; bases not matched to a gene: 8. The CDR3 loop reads CASSFYLAGVGEQFF. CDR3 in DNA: TGTGCCAGCAGTTTTTACCTAGCGGGAGTAGGTGAGCAGTTCTTC.

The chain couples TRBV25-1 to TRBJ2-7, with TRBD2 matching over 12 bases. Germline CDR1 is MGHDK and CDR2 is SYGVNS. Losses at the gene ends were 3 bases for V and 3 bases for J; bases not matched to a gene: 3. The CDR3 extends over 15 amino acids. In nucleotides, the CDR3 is TGTGCCAGCAGTGACCGACTAGCGGGAGTCTACGAGCAGTACTTC. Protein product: CASSDRLAGVYEQYF.

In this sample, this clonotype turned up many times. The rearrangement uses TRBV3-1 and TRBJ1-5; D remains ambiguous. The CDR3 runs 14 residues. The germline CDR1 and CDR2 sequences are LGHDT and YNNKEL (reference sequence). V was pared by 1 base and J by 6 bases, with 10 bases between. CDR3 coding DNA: TGTGCCAGCAGCCAAGGGATTTGGGTTCAGCCCCAGCATTTT. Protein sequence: CASSQGIWVQPQHF.

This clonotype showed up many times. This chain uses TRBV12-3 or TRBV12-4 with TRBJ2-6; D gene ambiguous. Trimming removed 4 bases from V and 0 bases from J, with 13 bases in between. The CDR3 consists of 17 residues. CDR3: CASSSLPGSSGANVLTF. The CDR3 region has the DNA TGTGCCAGCAGTTCATTGCCCGGGTCCTCTGGGGCCAACGTCCTGACTTTC.

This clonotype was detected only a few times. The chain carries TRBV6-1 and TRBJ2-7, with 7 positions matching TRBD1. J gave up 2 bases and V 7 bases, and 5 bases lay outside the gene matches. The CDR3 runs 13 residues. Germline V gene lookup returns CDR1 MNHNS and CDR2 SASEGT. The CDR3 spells CASIGTVTYEQYF. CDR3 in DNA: TGTGCCAGCATCGGGACAGTAACCTACGAGCAGTACTTC.

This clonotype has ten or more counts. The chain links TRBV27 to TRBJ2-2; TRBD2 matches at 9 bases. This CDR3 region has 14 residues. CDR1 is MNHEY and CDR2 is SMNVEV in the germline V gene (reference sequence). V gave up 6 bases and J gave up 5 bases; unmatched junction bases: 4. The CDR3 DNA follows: TGTGCCAGCAGAATAGCGGGGGCAACCGGGGAGCTGTTTTTT. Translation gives CASRIAGATGELFF.

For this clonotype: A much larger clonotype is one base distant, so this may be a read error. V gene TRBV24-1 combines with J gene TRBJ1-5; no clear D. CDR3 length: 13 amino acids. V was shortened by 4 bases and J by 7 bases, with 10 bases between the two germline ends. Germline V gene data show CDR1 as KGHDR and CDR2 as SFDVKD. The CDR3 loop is CATSDHGEQPQHF. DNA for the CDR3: TGTGCCACCAGTGACCACGGGGAACAGCCCCAGCATTTT.

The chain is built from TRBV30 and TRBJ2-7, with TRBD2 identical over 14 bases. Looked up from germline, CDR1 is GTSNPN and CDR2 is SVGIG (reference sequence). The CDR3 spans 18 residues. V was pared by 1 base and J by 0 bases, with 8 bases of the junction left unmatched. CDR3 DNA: TGTGCCTGGAGTGGTTACCTGGGGACTAGCGGGAGCTCCTACGAGCAGTACTTC. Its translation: CAWSGYLGTSGSSYEQYF.

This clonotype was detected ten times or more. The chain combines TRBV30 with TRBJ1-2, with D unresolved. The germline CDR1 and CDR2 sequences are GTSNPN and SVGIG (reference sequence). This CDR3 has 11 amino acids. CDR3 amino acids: CGGLGTGGYTF. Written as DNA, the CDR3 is TGTGGCGGACTGGGCACCGGGGGCTACACCTTC.

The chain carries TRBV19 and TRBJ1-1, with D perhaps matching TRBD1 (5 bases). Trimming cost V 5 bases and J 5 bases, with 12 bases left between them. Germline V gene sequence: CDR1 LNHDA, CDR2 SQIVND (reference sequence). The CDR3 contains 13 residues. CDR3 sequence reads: CASSSQAGTEAFF. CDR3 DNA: TGTGCCAGTAGTTCACAGGCCGGGACTGAAGCTTTCTTT.

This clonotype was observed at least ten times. CDR3 in amino acids: CASSFIGTVNTGELFF. The CDR3 DNA follows: TGTGCCAGCAGCTTTATAGGGACGGTGAACACCGGGGAGCTGTTTTTT. V and J are TRBV7-2 and TRBJ2-2; D may be TRBD1 or TRBD2 (5 bases each). The CDR3 sequence is 16 residues long. The V gene's germline CDR1 is SGHTA and CDR2 FQGNSA. V lost 3 bases, J lost 1 base, and 12 bases lay in between.